Presented here are 25 T cell receptor beta chains from one specimen sequenced in a study of CD8 T cells in Susac syndrome. Reverse transcription of about 0.45 to 1 ug RNA used random hexamers. TCRdb reanalysed the immunoSEQ multiplex PCR reads using MiXCR and keeps one entry per CDR3 protein. The sample consists of 200,000 or so distinct CDR3 sequences, roughly 95% of them appearing once. The sequenced sample was CD4+ T cells from PBMCs. Source of these receptors: a human donor with multiple sclerosis.

V usage is TRBV18 and J usage is TRBJ1-5; unclear D gene. The CDR3 runs to 13 residues. V was cut by 3 bases and J by 3 bases, with 6 bases left in between. Germline loops: CDR1 KGHSH, CDR2 LQKENI. DNA of the CDR3: TGTGCCAGCTCACCGGCCGACAATCAGCCCCAGCATTTT. Its protein is CASSPADNQPQHF.

This clonotype was seen only a few times. The CDR3 region is CSVRGLSYGYTF. The CDR3 region has the DNA TGCAGCGTCCGGGGGCTAAGCTATGGCTACACCTTC. The chain employs TRBV29-1 and TRBJ1-2; possible D gene TRBD1, 6 bases. The germline V gene encodes CDR1 SQVTM and CDR2 ANQGSEA. Trimming removed 6 bases at V and 4 bases at J, with 12 bases between. The CDR3 consists of 12 residues.

The chain employs TRBV29-1 and TRBJ1-1; the match to TRBD1 covers 7 bases. In germline, CDR1 is SQVTM, CDR2 ANQGSEA. The CDR3 has 14 amino acids. The trim removed 6 bases at V and 1 base at J, leaving 8 bases unmatched. CDR3 protein: CSVRGGATNTEAFF. CDR3 nucleotide sequence: TGCAGCGTCAGGGGGGGTGCGACGAACACTGAAGCTTTCTTT.

V is TRBV7-9 and J is TRBJ1-1; tentative D call: TRBD1 (6 bases). V gave up 4 bases and J gave up 8 bases, with 11 bases separating them. The CDR3 is 12 amino acids. Germline assignment: CDR1 SEHNR and CDR2 FQNEAQ (reference sequence). The CDR3 reads CASSWGRAEAFF. CDR3 coding DNA: TGTGCCAGCAGCTGGGGGCGGGCAGAAGCTTTCTTT.

V is TRBV20-1 and J is TRBJ2-5; 8 bases line up with TRBD1. Germline CDR1 reads DFQATT; CDR2 reads SNEGSKA (reference sequence). V dropped 5 bases and J dropped 2; count of bases not matched to a gene: 10. This CDR3 is 15 amino acids long. Here the CDR3 DNA reads TGCAGTGCTGAGCCAACCGACAGGGGTCAAGAGACCCAGTACTTC. This encodes CSAEPTDRGQETQYF.

V and J are TRBV12-3 or TRBV12-4 and TRBJ2-1; no clear D. The CDR3 loop spans 12 amino acids. The ends were cut back, 1 base at V and 13 bases at J, with 11 bases in the middle. Written as DNA, the CDR3 is TGTGCCAGCAGTTTAGTGACGGTTAGACAGTTCTTC. It codes for CASSLVTVRQFF.

This clonotype was found a few times. The chain uses TRBV5-6 and TRBJ2-7, with 11 bases lining up with TRBD1. J was trimmed by 7 bases and V by 7 bases; bases with no gene match: 7. Germline assignment: CDR1 SGHDT and CDR2 YYEEEE. The CDR3 consists of 13 residues. This CDR3 is CASRTGGLGEQYF. For the CDR3, the DNA is TGTGCCAGCCGGACAGGGGGCCTGGGGGAGCAGTACTTC. Combining the CDR3 with reference TRBV5-6 and TRBJ2-7 gives the whole variable domain DAGVTQSPTHLIKTRGQQVTLRCSPKSGHDTVSWYQQALGQGPQFIFQYYEEEERQRGNFPDRFSGHQFPNYSSELNVNALLLGDSALYLCASRTGGLGEQYFGPGTRLTVT.

The chain uses TRBV18 and TRBJ1-2, with a possible D match to TRBD1 (6 bases). This CDR3 has 18 amino acids. Trimming shortened V by 6 bases and J by 4 bases, and 27 bases separated the two germline ends. Germline-derived CDR1 and CDR2 are KGHSH and LQKENI. The DNA of the CDR3 is TGTGCCAGCTCCCCTACCGGACAGACGTCGATAAACCTCTATGGCTACACCTTC. Protein product: CASSPTGQTSINLYGYTF.

This rearrangement joins TRBV29-1 to TRBJ2-5; D remains unclear. Trimming pared 6 bases from V and 3 bases from J, leaving 17 bases between. CDR3 length: 14 amino acids. The germline CDR1 and CDR2 sequences are SQVTM and ANQGSEA. The CDR3 DNA reads as TGCAGCGTAGAAAGACCGGTCGAAGAAGAGACCCAGTACTTC. Translating gives CSVERPVEEETQYF.

This rearrangement joins TRBV12-3 or TRBV12-4 to TRBJ1-5; a weak D match, TRBD1 (6 bases). The CDR3 extends over 14 amino acids. The V and J ends lost 3 bases and 4 bases respectively, with 10 bases between them. This CDR3 is CASSFGQKNQPQHF. CDR3 DNA: TGTGCCAGCAGTTTTGGACAGAAGAATCAGCCCCAGCATTTT.

The rearrangement uses TRBV20-1 and TRBJ2-5, with a tentative D call TRBD2 (7 bases). Trimming stripped 0 bases from V and 5 bases from J, with 13 bases between. The CDR3 covers 14 residues. Looked up from germline, CDR1 is DFQATT and CDR2 is SNEGSKA (reference sequence). CDR3 in amino acids: CSARDRAGAETQYF. The CDR3 bases are TGCAGTGCTAGAGATCGTGCGGGGGCGGAGACCCAGTACTTC.

V and J are TRBV2 and TRBJ2-3; 10 bases fit TRBD2. V shed 11 bases, J shed 4 bases, and the junction held 9 bases outside the gene matches. There are 14 residues in the CDR3. CDR1 and CDR2 (germline): SNHLY, FYNNEI. Written as DNA, the CDR3 is TGTGCCTGCCAGCGGGGGGGCCAGGCAGATACGCAGTATTTT. Protein sequence: CACQRGGQADTQYF.

The chain joins TRBV12-3 or TRBV12-4 to TRBJ1-5, with D tentatively TRBD1 (6 bases). The CDR3 has 14 amino acids. V lost 6 bases to trimming and J lost 4 bases, with 13 bases between them. CDR3 nucleotides: TGTGCCAGCAGCCCTACAGGGAGGAATCAGCCCCAGCATTTT. Translated, it gives CASSPTGRNQPQHF.

This chain joins TRBV5-1 and TRBJ2-7, with 7 bases lining up with TRBD2. The V segment lost 0 bases and the J segment 2 bases; nucleotides outside the gene matches: 2. CDR3 length: 14 amino acids. Germline CDR1 SGHRS, CDR2 YFSETQ. CDR3 protein: CASSLVAGAYEQYF. In nucleotides, the CDR3 is TGCGCCAGCAGCTTGGTTGCGGGAGCCTACGAGCAGTACTTC.

The chain combines TRBV4-1 with TRBJ2-5; TRBD2 agrees at 9 bases. The CDR3 totals 17 residues. Germline CDR1 and CDR2: MGHRA and YSYEKL. V lost 4 bases to trimming and J lost 7 bases; unmatched junction nucleotides: 16. The chain's CDR3 is CASSRIGSGGTLRTQYF. CDR3 DNA: TGCGCCAGCAGCCGGATAGGGAGCGGGGGGACCCTGCGGACCCAGTACTTC.

The chain combines TRBV11-2 with TRBJ2-7; possible D gene TRBD2, 6 bases. CDR1 SGHAT and CDR2 FQNNGV come from the germline V gene. The CDR3 extends over 15 amino acids. V lost 5 bases and J 0 bases, leaving 14 bases between the germline ends. The CDR3 nucleotides read TGTGCCAGCAGCCCGTGGGACGGGAGCTCCTACGAGCAGTACTTC. Its translation: CASSPWDGSSYEQYF.

This sequence joins TRBV20-1 and TRBJ2-1; TRBD2 matches at 12 bases. The V segment lost 4 bases and the J segment 2 bases; nucleotides outside the gene matches: 6. CDR1 and CDR2 from the germline V gene are DFQATT and SNEGSKA (reference sequence). This CDR3 region has 16 residues. CDR3 sequence: CSAILASGGAYNEQFF. The CDR3 DNA reads TGCAGTGCTATTTTGGCTAGCGGGGGGGCCTACAATGAGCAGTTCTTC.

The gene calls are TRBV7-2 and TRBJ1-6; D not resolved. CDR1 and CDR2 (germline): SGHTA, FQGNSA. The V end was cut by 5 bases, the J end by 0 bases, with 8 bases between. This CDR3 region has 15 residues. CDR3 amino acids: CASSSGISYNSPLHF. The CDR3 DNA is TGTGCCAGCAGCAGCGGGATCTCCTATAATTCACCCCTCCACTTT.

The chain carries TRBV9 and TRBJ2-7, with a possible D match to TRBD1 (5 bases). V was trimmed by 3 bases and J by 2 bases, leaving 15 bases between them. The germline CDR1 and CDR2 sequences are SGDLS and YYNGEE. The CDR3 runs 15 residues. Written as DNA, the CDR3 is TGTGCCAGCAGCGAAGGGGCTACAAACGCCTACGAGCAGTACTTC. It codes for CASSEGATNAYEQYF.

The gene calls are TRBV11-3 and TRBJ2-1; 16 bases fit TRBD2. The V gene's germline CDR1 is SGHNT and CDR2 YENEEA. This CDR3 is 16 amino acids long. V lost 3 bases and J lost 6; bases outside the gene matches: 2. Here the CDR3 reads CASSLGLAGGLNEQFF. CDR3 nucleotides: TGTGCCAGCAGCTTGGGACTAGCGGGGGGGCTCAATGAGCAGTTCTTC.

This clonotype was seen just once. The rearrangement uses TRBV2 and TRBJ1-2, with D possibly matching TRBD1 (6 bases). The germline V and J ends were trimmed by 7 bases and 6 bases, with 15 bases remaining between them. The CDR3 is 13 amino acids. The germline gives CDR1 SNHLY, CDR2 FYNNEI. Here the CDR3 reads CASTWQAGDGYTF. CDR3 coding DNA: TGTGCCAGCACTTGGCAAGCAGGGGATGGCTACACCTTC.

The gene calls are TRBV7-9 and TRBJ1-6; unclear D gene. V lost 3 bases and J lost 0, with 9 bases in between. Germline assignment: CDR1 SEHNR and CDR2 FQNEAQ (reference sequence). The CDR3 runs to 16 residues. CDR3 residues: CASSFEGFSYNSPLHF. CDR3 sequence (DNA): TGTGCCAGCAGCTTTGAGGGATTCTCCTATAATTCACCCCTCCACTTT.

The chain is built from TRBV9 and TRBJ2-6; a possible D gene is TRBD1 (5 bases). V lost 5 bases and J 2 bases, leaving 17 bases between the germline ends. The CDR3 runs 17 residues. CDR1 SGDLS and CDR2 YYNGEE come from the germline V gene. The CDR3 reads CASRADRGVTGANVLTF. DNA for the CDR3: TGTGCCAGCAGGGCTGATAGGGGTGTCACTGGGGCCAACGTCCTGACTTTC.

This clonotype appeared a single time. The rearrangement uses TRBV6-6 and TRBJ1-2; 9 positions match TRBD1. Per germline, CDR1 MNHNY and CDR2 SVGAGI (reference sequence). After removal of 2 bases from V and 8 bases from J, the junction contained 3 bases not matched to a gene. CDR3 length: 13 amino acids. The CDR3 sequence is CASSYGTGPGYTF. As DNA, the CDR3 is TGTGCCAGCAGTTACGGGACAGGGCCCGGCTACACCTTC.

This clonotype appeared a single time. The J gene is TRBJ2-5, the V gene TRBV9; the D gene could be TRBD1 or TRBD2 (5 bases each). The CDR3 contains 15 residues. V gave up 3 bases and J gave up 6 bases, with 18 bases separating them. CDR1 is SGDLS and CDR2 is YYNGEE in the germline V gene. Here the CDR3 reads CASSGPGLAGQTQYF. The CDR3 DNA reads as TGTGCCAGCAGCGGCCCTGGACTGGCAGGGCAGACCCAGTACTTC. The whole variable domain, filled in from reference TRBV9 and TRBJ2-5, reads DSGVTQTPKHLITATGQRVTLRCSPRSGDLSVYWYQQSLDQGLQFLIQYYNGEERAKGNILERFSAQQFPDLHSELNLSSLELGDSALYFCASSGPGLAGQTQYFGPGTRLLVL.